One and the same sample provided the 28 T cell receptor beta chains below, sequenced in a study of cytomegalovirus exposure and HLA in healthy donors. Method: immunoSEQ multiplex PCR; TCRdb's copy keeps in-frame clones and lacks some. The sample lists tens of thousands of clones, 96% seen once, with around 2.5% in the top ten. Sequencing used PBMCs. The origin of the receptors is a young man in good health and CMV-seronegative.

The V and J genes are TRBV5-8 and TRBJ1-2, with D possibly matching TRBD1 (6 bases). V was cut by 1 base and J by 8 bases, with 15 bases left in between. Germline V gives CDR1 SGHTS, CDR2 YDEGEE. This CDR3 region has 14 residues. CDR3 nucleotide sequence: TGTGCCAGCAGCTTGCCCAACCGCGGGGGCGGCTACACCTTC. It specifies CASSLPNRGGGYTF.

V is TRBV11-2 and J is TRBJ2-5, with D maybe TRBD2 (5 bases). The closer fit of TRBJ2-7 to the DNA end suggests the J call may be wrong. CDR3 size: 13 residues. Germline V gene lookup returns CDR1 SGHAT and CDR2 FQNNGV. The CDR3 coding sequence is TGTGCCAGCAGCCTGGACTGGGCCTACGAGCAGTACTTC. Protein sequence: CASSLDWAYEQYF.

The chain links TRBV10-2 to TRBJ2-7; 8 nucleotides line up with TRBD1. V lost 6 bases, J lost 6 bases, and 7 bases stayed unmatched. Germline V gene sequence: CDR1 WSHSY, CDR2 SAAADI. The CDR3 sequence is 13 residues long. This chain's CDR3 is CASSLTTGGEQYF. CDR3 coding DNA: TGCGCCAGCAGCCTAACAACAGGGGGCGAGCAGTACTTC.

This clone has just one count. The chain has TRBV5-5 and TRBJ2-7; D is perhaps TRBD2 (6 bases). Trimming took 4 bases from V and 4 from J, leaving 15 bases between them. The germline CDR1 and CDR2 sequences are SGHKS and YYEKEE (reference sequence). CDR3 length: 14 residues. The CDR3 sequence: CASSPGPLAYEQYF. CDR3 DNA sequence: TGTGCCAGCAGCCCAGGGCCCCTAGCGTACGAGCAGTACTTC.

The chain has TRBV28 and TRBJ1-2, with a tentative D call TRBD1 (6 bases). Germline CDR1 is MDHEN and CDR2 is SYDVKM. The CDR3 length is 14 residues. With 2 bases removed from V and 5 bases from J, the gap between germline ends came to 12 bases. In DNA form, the CDR3 reads TGTGCCAGCAGTTTACCCCGGACAGATTATGGCTACACCTTC. This encodes CASSLPRTDYGYTF.

This clone was detected only once. As DNA, the CDR3 is TGTGCCAGCAGACAGGGACAGGGGTCCTACAATGAGCAGTTCTTC. Amino acid sequence: CASRQGQGSYNEQFF. V is TRBV6-5 and J is TRBJ2-1, with TRBD1 identical over 10 bases. This CDR3 contains 15 residues. Per the germline V gene, CDR1 is MNHEY and CDR2 is SVGAGI. V shed 6 bases, J shed 1 base, and the junction held 3 bases outside the gene matches.

The chain uses TRBV6-6 and TRBJ1-1, with TRBD1 matching 7 bases. The J segment lost 9 bases and the V segment lost 6 bases, leaving 10 bases of the junction unmatched. CDR3 length: 13 residues. Germline assignment: CDR1 MNHNY and CDR2 SVGAGI (reference sequence). CDR3: CASRTDRDPQAFF. The CDR3 DNA follows: TGTGCCAGCAGAACAGACAGGGACCCCCAAGCTTTCTTT.

The chain is built from TRBV6-1 and TRBJ1-2; unclear D gene. This CDR3 spans 16 amino acids. Trimming left V 0 bases short and J 7 bases short, with 18 bases between. CDR1 is MNHNS, CDR2 SASEGT, per germline. CDR3 coding DNA: TGTGCCAGCAGTGAAGCGCTTTACAGCTCCCTCGGTGGCTACACCTTC. Translation: CASSEALYSSLGGYTF.

This clone was found once. The V gene is TRBV5-4, the J gene TRBJ1-1, with D uncertain. Per the germline V gene, CDR1 is SGHNT and CDR2 is YYREEE (reference sequence). The ends were cut back, 0 bases at V and 5 bases at J, with 14 bases in the middle. CDR3 length: 15 residues. The CDR3 spells CASSLDEGGRTEAFF. CDR3 in DNA: TGTGCCAGCAGCTTGGATGAAGGAGGGCGAACTGAAGCTTTCTTT. Combining the CDR3 with reference TRBV5-4 and TRBJ1-1 gives the whole variable domain ETGVTQSPTHLIKTRGQQVTLRCSSQSGHNTVSWYQQALGQGPQFIFQYYREEENGRGNFPPRFSGLQFPNYSSELNVNALELDDSALYLCASSLDEGGRTEAFFGQGTRLTVV.

A single count supports this clone. Sequence at one end of the junction differs from germline and may be a read error. This chain links TRBV7-7 with TRBJ1-2; D is unclear. CDR1 and CDR2 (germline): SSHAT, FNYEAQ (reference sequence). There are 13 residues in the CDR3. CDR3 amino acids: CASSLGSGYGYTF. CDR3 nucleotide sequence: TGTGCTAGCAGCTTAGGGAGTGGGTATGGCTACACCTTC.

Of note for this clone: This same CDR3 is encoded by further DNA sequences in the sample. The chain joins TRBV9 to TRBJ1-3, with a possible D match to TRBD1 (5 bases). CDR3 length equals 14 residues. CDR1 and CDR2 from the germline V gene are SGDLS and YYNGEE. Trimming took 2 bases from V and 1 from J, leaving 7 bases between them. In DNA form, the CDR3 reads TGTGCCAGCAGCGTTCAGGGATCTGGAAACACCATATATTTT. This gives the protein CASSVQGSGNTIYF.

This chain uses TRBV11-3 with TRBJ2-7; D might be TRBD2 (5 bases). V lost 4 bases and J lost 0, with 10 bases in between. CDR1 SGHNT and CDR2 YENEEA come from the germline V gene. This CDR3 has 14 residues. This CDR3 is CASSSSLSSYEQYF. In DNA, the CDR3 is TGTGCCAGCAGCTCTAGCCTCAGCTCCTACGAGCAGTACTTC.

The genes are TRBV29-1 and TRBJ2-7, with 12 bases that match TRBD2. This CDR3 spans 13 amino acids. Germline V CDR1 and CDR2: SQVTM, ANQGSEA. V lost 6 bases to trimming and J lost 5 bases; unmatched junction nucleotides: 5. The CDR3 DNA reads TGCAGCGTAGGGACTAGCGGGCGCAACGAGCAGTACTTC. It codes for CSVGTSGRNEQYF.

The chain recombines TRBV19 with TRBJ2-7; 8 nucleotides line up with TRBD1. The CDR3 runs 13 residues. Trimming took 4 bases from V and 5 from J; bases not matched to a gene: 4. The germline CDR1 and CDR2 sequences are LNHDA and SQIVND (reference sequence). CDR3 in DNA: TGTGCCAGTAGTACGGGACAGGCTAACGAGCAGTACTTC. Translated: CASSTGQANEQYF. Looking up the rest from reference TRBV19 and TRBJ2-7 gives the full variable domain: DGGITQSPKYLFRKEGQNVTLSCEQNLNHDAMYWYRQDPGQGLRLIYYSQIVNDFQKGDIAEGYSVSREKKESFPLTVTSAQKNPTAFYLCASSTGQANEQYFGPGTRLTVT.

The V call is TRBV28, the J call TRBJ1-6; 10 bases fit TRBD1. V shed 6 bases, J shed 9 bases, and the junction held 8 bases outside the gene matches. This CDR3 has 15 residues. CDR1 is MDHEN and CDR2 is SYDVKM in the germline V gene. CDR3 amino acids: CASRSSGQGSSPLHF. The DNA of the CDR3 is TGTGCCAGCAGATCCTCGGGACAGGGGAGTTCACCCCTCCACTTT.

Here the CDR3 reads CASTEQGMNTEAFF. The CDR3 nucleotides read TGTGCCAGCACCGAACAGGGGATGAACACTGAAGCTTTCTTT. The chain uses TRBV6-6 and TRBJ1-1; 7 nucleotides line up with TRBD1. This CDR3 is built from 14 residues. With 7 bases clipped from V and 0 bases from J, the junction kept 5 bases outside the gene matches. Germline CDR1 reads MNHNY; CDR2 reads SVGAGI (reference sequence).

The chain uses TRBV6-5 and TRBJ2-2; the D gene is possibly TRBD1 (5 bases). The germline V gene encodes CDR1 MNHEY and CDR2 SVGAGI. Trimming took 2 bases from V and 2 from J, leaving 9 bases between them. The CDR3 extends over 15 amino acids. The CDR3 coding sequence is TGTGCCAGCAGTTACGCGACAGCAAACACCGGGGAGCTGTTTTTT. Protein sequence: CASSYATANTGELFF.

V is TRBV5-6 and J is TRBJ2-7; D is possibly TRBD1 (5 bases). Looked up from germline, CDR1 is SGHDT and CDR2 is YYEEEE. V lost 4 bases and J lost 4, with 12 bases in between. The CDR3 totals 13 residues. The CDR3 sequence: CASSPQGPYEQYF. CDR3 in DNA: TGTGCCAGCAGCCCCCAGGGTCCTTACGAGCAGTACTTC. The variable domain in full, with the rest retrieved from reference TRBV5-6 and TRBJ2-7, is DAGVTQSPTHLIKTRGQQVTLRCSPKSGHDTVSWYQQALGQGPQFIFQYYEEEERQRGNFPDRFSGHQFPNYSSELNVNALLLGDSALYLCASSPQGPYEQYFGPGTRLTVT.

This clone was recorded once. This chain joins TRBV2 and TRBJ2-1, with 7 nucleotides matching TRBD1. V lost 5 bases, J lost 7 bases, and 11 bases stayed unmatched. The CDR3 runs to 15 residues. Germline assignment: CDR1 SNHLY and CDR2 FYNNEI. CDR3 in DNA: TGTGCCAGCAGTAGAGACAGGGCGTCGGGTAATGAGCAGTTCTTC. This gives the protein CASSRDRASGNEQFF.

This chain joins TRBV19 and TRBJ1-1; the D is unclear. Germline V gene lookup returns CDR1 LNHDA and CDR2 SQIVND (reference sequence). The CDR3 runs 15 residues. Deletions cut 6 bases from V and 4 bases from J, with 18 bases between. The CDR3 bases are TGTGCCAGTAGGTCGGTTACGGGTCCGGGCACTGAAGCTTTCTTT. It yields the protein CASRSVTGPGTEAFF.

V gene TRBV10-2 combines with J gene TRBJ2-1, with TRBD1 identical over 8 bases. CDR1 and CDR2 from the germline V gene are WSHSY and SAAADI. The J segment lost 6 bases and the V segment lost 4 bases, leaving 2 bases of the junction unmatched. The CDR3 loop spans 13 amino acids. DNA for the CDR3: TGCGCCAGCAGTGGGGGACAGGTCAATGAGCAGTTCTTC. This codes for CASSGGQVNEQFF.

The chain recombines TRBV5-6 with TRBJ2-7; tentative D call: TRBD1 (5 bases). Trimming shortened V by 4 bases and J by 3 bases, and 14 bases separated the two germline ends. The CDR3 is 14 amino acids. Germline values: CDR1 SGHDT, CDR2 YYEEEE. CDR3: CASSRSTEFYEQYF. The CDR3 DNA reads TGTGCCAGCAGCCGATCGACAGAGTTCTACGAGCAGTACTTC. The full variable domain, with the rest looked up from reference TRBV5-6 and TRBJ2-7, is DAGVTQSPTHLIKTRGQQVTLRCSPKSGHDTVSWYQQALGQGPQFIFQYYEEEERQRGNFPDRFSGHQFPNYSSELNVNALLLGDSALYLCASSRSTEFYEQYFGPGTRLTVT.

The CDR3 loop is CASSLAYIEGQGEGIYGYTF. DNA for the CDR3: TGTGCCAGCAGTTTGGCATATATCGAAGGACAGGGGGAAGGAATATATGGCTACACCTTC. The V call is TRBV2, the J call TRBJ1-2, with 10 nucleotides matching TRBD1. Germline CDR1 and CDR2: SNHLY and FYNNEI. The length of the CDR3 is 20 residues. V was pared by 5 bases and J by 5 bases, with 23 bases of the junction left unmatched.

This chain connects TRBV28 to TRBJ2-1; D might be TRBD2 (5 bases). The V end was cut by 3 bases, the J end by 6 bases, with 15 bases between. The CDR3 covers 15 residues. CDR1 and CDR2 from the germline V gene are MDHEN and SYDVKM. The CDR3 DNA reads as TGTGCCAGCAGTTTGGCTGGTGGGAGAGGCAATGAGCAGTTCTTC. Translation: CASSLAGGRGNEQFF.

This rearrangement joins TRBV10-2 to TRBJ1-5; D not resolved. The CDR3 consists of 13 residues. V dropped 0 bases and J dropped 10 bases, with 10 bases sitting between them. CDR1 is WSHSY, CDR2 SAAADI, per germline. Written as DNA, the CDR3 is TGCGCCAGCAGTGAGTCAACTCTAACCCCCCAGCATTTT. Translated, it gives CASSESTLTPQHF.

The chain employs TRBV11-3 and TRBJ2-3; 13 positions agree with TRBD2. V gave up 5 bases and J gave up 5 bases; unmatched junction bases: 4. This CDR3 region has 15 residues. Germline-derived CDR1 and CDR2 are SGHNT and YENEEA. CDR3: CASSLGLAGRDTQYF. In DNA form, the CDR3 reads TGTGCCAGCAGCCTGGGACTAGCGGGAAGAGATACGCAGTATTTT.

This chain links TRBV7-9 with TRBJ2-1; TRBD2 is a possible D gene (5 bases). The germline CDR1 and CDR2 sequences are SEHNR and FQNEAQ (reference sequence). The CDR3 covers 12 residues. Trimming cost V 6 bases and J 5 bases, with 8 bases left between them. The CDR3: CASRSGNNEQFF. CDR3 DNA: TGTGCCAGCAGGAGCGGCAACAATGAGCAGTTCTTC.

The V and J genes are TRBV15 and TRBJ1-5; D not resolved. The germline V gene has CDR1 LNHNV and CDR2 YYDKDF (reference sequence). The CDR3 length is 15 residues. V was cut by 3 bases and J by 4 bases, with 13 bases left in between. The CDR3 loop reads CATSSPSGGNQPQHF. CDR3 in DNA: TGTGCCACCAGCAGTCCGTCCGGAGGGAATCAGCCCCAGCATTTT.